The 23 T cell receptor beta chains below all came from one sample that was sequenced in a study of T cells after yellow fever vaccination. TCRdb independently ran MiXCR on the 5' RACE reads; one entry per CDR3 protein. The table lists 350,000 to 550,000 distinct CDR3 sequences, over 15% of them singletons, with 15% to 20% in the top ten. The material was PBMCs, obtained before the yellow fever booster vaccination. These receptors were obtained from a man aged 18-30 years who received the YFV17D yellow fever vaccine.

This clonotype was detected ten times or more. As DNA, the CDR3 is TGTGCCAGCAGCCCGACATCGGATACGCAGTATTTT. This translates into CASSPTSDTQYF. The genes are TRBV12-3 or TRBV12-4 and TRBJ2-3, with D hard to call. The V gene lost 6 bases and the J gene lost 6 bases, with 10 bases spanning the gap. The CDR3 totals 12 residues.

This clonotype was found a few times. The gene calls are TRBV20-1 and TRBJ2-4, with 8 bases identical to TRBD1. The CDR3 loop spans 14 amino acids. The germline V gene encodes CDR1 DFQATT and CDR2 SNEGSKA (reference sequence). V gave up 5 bases and J gave up 0 bases; unmatched junction bases: 3. The CDR3 nucleotides are TGCAGTGCTGACAGGGGTCGAGCCAAAAACATTCAGTACTTC. As protein: CSADRGRAKNIQYF.

This clonotype was observed a few times. V is TRBV7-9 and J is TRBJ1-1; TRBD1 matches at 8 bases. Germline V gives CDR1 SEHNR, CDR2 FQNEAQ (reference sequence). J was trimmed by 3 bases and V by 5 bases; bases with no gene match: 8. This CDR3 contains 15 residues. CDR3 residues: CASSQLRGLYTEAFF. DNA for the CDR3: TGTGCCAGCAGCCAACTCAGGGGGCTGTACACTGAAGCTTTCTTT. Filled out from reference TRBV7-9 and TRBJ1-1, the complete variable domain reads DTGVSQNPRHKITKRGQNVTFRCDPISEHNRLYWYRQTLGQGPEFLTYFQNEAQLEKSRLLSDRFSAERPKGSFSTLEIQRTEQGDSAMYLCASSQLRGLYTEAFFGQGTRLTVV.

This clonotype was observed a handful of times. CDR3 protein: CASSEGPGTEAFF. CDR3 sequence (DNA): TGTGCCAGCAGTGAAGGCCCGGGCACTGAAGCTTTCTTT. This chain connects TRBV2 to TRBJ1-1; the D is unclear. V shed 1 base and J shed 4 bases, with 7 bases lying between them. Germline V CDR1 and CDR2: SNHLY, FYNNEI. The CDR3 length is 13 residues.

This chain links TRBV3-1 with TRBJ2-3; TRBD2 might be the D (5 bases). Germline V gives CDR1 LGHDT, CDR2 YNNKEL (reference sequence). CDR3 length: 16 residues. V dropped 0 bases and J dropped 0 bases, with 10 bases sitting between them. The CDR3: CASSQDIQRSTDTQYF. The CDR3 nucleotides are TGTGCCAGCAGCCAAGATATACAGCGGAGCACAGATACGCAGTATTTT.

This sequence joins TRBV6-1 and TRBJ2-6; D is ambiguous. The ends were cut back, 2 bases at V and 2 bases at J, with 7 bases in the middle. Germline loops: CDR1 MNHNS, CDR2 SASEGT. This CDR3 is 15 amino acids long. The CDR3 coding sequence is TGTGCCAGCAGTGAATACAGCGCTGGGGCCAACGTCCTGACTTTC. Its translation is CASSEYSAGANVLTF.

J is TRBJ2-3 and V is TRBV6-5; 8 bases match TRBD2. V shed 4 bases, J shed 0 bases, and the junction held 9 bases outside the gene matches. In germline, CDR1 is MNHEY, CDR2 SVGAGI. This CDR3 is built from 17 residues. The CDR3 region has the DNA TGTGCCAGCAGTTCACGTTCGGGGGGGCTAAGCACAGATACGCAGTATTTT. This encodes CASSSRSGGLSTDTQYF.

This chain connects TRBV5-4 to TRBJ2-7; TRBD1 matches 7 bases. The germline V gene has CDR1 SGHNT and CDR2 YYREEE (reference sequence). The CDR3 has 15 amino acids. With V trimmed by 5 bases and J by 5 bases, 13 bases remained unmatched. The CDR3 sequence is CASSLGGTVGNEQYV. The DNA of the CDR3 is TGTGCCAGCAGTCTCGGTGGGACAGTGGGCAACGAGCAGTACGTC.

This clonotype was counted between two and nine times. This CDR3 is CASSPLTPGGTQYF. The CDR3 nucleotides are TGTGCCAGCAGCCCGCTCACTCCCGGGGGGACCCAGTACTTC. This chain uses TRBV7-9 with TRBJ2-5, with D tentatively TRBD2 (6 bases). Germline V lookup: CDR1 SEHNR, CDR2 FQNEAQ (reference sequence). The CDR3 contains 14 residues. Trimming cost V 5 bases and J 7 bases, with 17 bases left between them.

This clonotype is medium-sized (0.01 to 0.1%) in the sample. The gene calls are TRBV6-4 and TRBJ2-3; 11 nucleotides line up with TRBD2. Germline values: CDR1 MRHNA, CDR2 SNTAGT. The CDR3 spans 15 residues. V trimming: 3 bases; J trimming: 1 base; junction bases outside the gene matches: 0. In nucleotides, the CDR3 is TGTGCCAGCAGTGAGACTAGCGGGGGCACAGATACGCAGTATTTT. Amino acid sequence: CASSETSGGTDTQYF.

V and J are TRBV7-2 and TRBJ2-1; 10 bases match TRBD2. Looked up from germline, CDR1 is SGHTA and CDR2 is FQGNSA. The CDR3 loop spans 16 amino acids. J was trimmed by 7 bases and V by 5 bases; bases with no gene match: 11. CDR3 protein: CASSPPLAGIGNEQFF. CDR3 nucleotide sequence: TGTGCCAGCAGCCCCCCACTAGCGGGGATAGGAAATGAGCAGTTCTTC. The complete variable domain, with remaining parts taken from reference TRBV7-2 and TRBJ2-1, reads GAGVSQSPSNKVTEKGKDVELRCDPISGHTALYWYRQSLGQGLEFLIYFQGNSAPDKSGLPSDRFSAERTGGSVSTLTIQRTQQEDSAVYLCASSPPLAGIGNEQFFGPGTRLTVL.

This chain joins TRBV10-2 and TRBJ2-1, with D tentatively TRBD2 (5 bases). V shed 0 bases and J shed 7 bases, with 16 bases lying between them. The CDR3 totals 16 residues. Germline CDR1 reads WSHSY; CDR2 reads SAAADI. The CDR3 DNA follows: TGCGCCAGCAGTGAGTCGACCGTTCTAGCCGGTAATGAGCAGTTCTTC. It codes for CASSESTVLAGNEQFF.

This clonotype was seen repeatedly, ten times or more. The chain is built from TRBV12-3 or TRBV12-4 and TRBJ2-7; D is uncertain. Trimming took 5 bases from V and 0 from J, leaving 5 bases between them. The CDR3 has 12 residues. CDR3 sequence: CASSGPSYEQYF. CDR3 in DNA: TGTGCCAGCAGTGGTCCCTCCTACGAGCAGTACTTC.

This clonotype was recorded a few times. The chain links TRBV5-1 to TRBJ2-3, with a weak D call TRBD1 (5 bases). Germline CDR1 is SGHRS and CDR2 is YFSETQ. Trimming stripped 0 bases from V and 2 bases from J, with 13 bases between. This CDR3 comprises 16 residues. DNA for the CDR3: TGCGCCAGCAGCTTGGCCCTTGCAGGGTCCACAGATACGCAGTATTTT. Its translation is CASSLALAGSTDTQYF.

The CDR3 loop reads CASSPEGTVETQYF. DNA of the CDR3: TGTGCCAGCAGCCCCGAAGGGACAGTAGAGACCCAGTACTTC. The chain is built from TRBV11-2 and TRBJ2-5, with TRBD1 matching over 7 bases. V lost 5 bases, J lost 4 bases, and 7 bases stayed unmatched. Germline assignment: CDR1 SGHAT and CDR2 FQNNGV. CDR3 length equals 14 residues.

The rearrangement links TRBV7-2 to TRBJ1-5, with a possible D match to TRBD1 (5 bases). V lost 1 base and J lost 2, with 9 bases in between. The CDR3 contains 15 residues. In germline, CDR1 is SGHTA, CDR2 FQGNSA. The CDR3 sequence: CASSLGWGGNQPQHF. As DNA, the CDR3 is TGTGCCAGCAGCTTAGGATGGGGGGGCAATCAGCCCCAGCATTTT.

The chain links TRBV6-2 or TRBV6-3 to TRBJ2-7; D not certain. This CDR3 comprises 12 residues. Germline lookup yields CDR1 MNHEY and CDR2 SVGEGT. The ends were cut back, 2 bases at V and 0 bases at J, with 2 bases in the middle. CDR3 DNA: TGTGCCAGCAGTTACAGCTCCTACGAGCAGTACGTC. Encoded protein: CASSYSSYEQYV.

In this sample, this clonotype turned up a few times. This chain connects TRBV27 to TRBJ1-2; D is undetermined. CDR1 MNHEY and CDR2 SMNVEV come from the germline V gene (reference sequence). The V gene lost 1 base and the J gene lost 4 bases, with 16 bases spanning the gap. The CDR3 spans 16 residues. In DNA form, the CDR3 reads TGTGCCAGCAGTTTATACGGCGGCAGCCGTTCCTATGGCTACACCTTC. This encodes CASSLYGGSRSYGYTF.

V is TRBV27 and J is TRBJ1-1; D perhaps matches TRBD1 (5 bases). In germline, CDR1 is MNHEY, CDR2 SMNVEV (reference sequence). The length of the CDR3 is 12 residues. V was cut by 5 bases and J by 7 bases, with 11 bases left in between. CDR3 coding DNA: TGTGCCAGCAGTCGTACGAGGGGTGAAGCTTTCTTT. The encoded protein is CASSRTRGEAFF.

The rearrangement joins TRBV25-1 to TRBJ1-4, with a tentative D call TRBD1 (5 bases). The CDR3 extends over 16 amino acids. V was clipped by 4 bases and J by 2 bases, with 14 bases between them. Germline CDR1 is MGHDK and CDR2 is SYGVNS. The CDR3 nucleotides are TGTGCCAGCAGTGCGGGACCAAGGCCGACTAATGAAAAACTGTTTTTT. Translation: CASSAGPRPTNEKLFF.

The chain is built from TRBV20-1 and TRBJ1-2; weak D call: TRBD1 (5 bases). V lost 5 bases, J lost 3 bases, and 13 bases lay in between. The germline V gene has CDR1 DFQATT and CDR2 SNEGSKA (reference sequence). This CDR3 is built from 13 residues. The CDR3 here is CSASSTVYYGYTF. The CDR3 DNA sequence: TGCAGTGCTTCGTCGACAGTCTACTATGGCTACACCTTC.

The chain links TRBV19 to TRBJ1-2; TRBD1 matches at 8 bases. V trimming: 4 bases; J trimming: 6 bases; junction bases outside the gene matches: 13. The CDR3 has 16 residues. The germline V gene has CDR1 LNHDA and CDR2 SQIVND (reference sequence). The CDR3 nucleotides read TGTGCCAGTAGTACCTATGACAGGGGTCGTGACGATGGCTACACCTTC. This gives the protein CASSTYDRGRDDGYTF.

This clonotype has more than one count but fewer than ten. The chain uses TRBV15 and TRBJ2-7; D not certain. CDR3 size: 11 residues. Germline loops: CDR1 LNHNV, CDR2 YYDKDF (reference sequence). The V end was cut by 4 bases, the J end by 4 bases, with 5 bases between. DNA for the CDR3: TGTGCCACCAGCAAAGGTTACGAGCAGTACTTC. Residues: CATSKGYEQYF.